These 4 T cell receptor beta chains were sequenced from one sample in a study of blood T cells in healthy people across ages. Next came a second PCR, run for about 7 to 12 cycles, which used a sample-barcoded 5' primer along with a J-beta primer mix. Each CDR3 protein gets one entry after TCRdb re-called the 5' RACE reads with MiXCR. The data show around 870,000 distinct CDR3 sequences, around 26% seen once. Material: blood. The receptors here all came from a woman older than 75 in good health.

This clonotype was detected ten times or more. The rearrangement joins TRBV6-5 to TRBJ2-4, with TRBD1 matching 9 bases. The J segment lost 7 bases and the V segment lost 5 bases, leaving 6 bases of the junction unmatched. The CDR3 covers 14 residues. Germline CDR1 reads MNHEY; CDR2 reads SVGAGI. The DNA of the CDR3 is TGTGCCAGCAGTGAACAGGGGGCCTGGAACATTCAGTACTTC. It yields the protein CASSEQGAWNIQYF.

This clonotype was seen repeatedly, ten times or more. The gene calls are TRBV25-1 and TRBJ2-5; TRBD2 matches at 8 bases. The length of the CDR3 is 14 residues. The germline V gene encodes CDR1 MGHDK and CDR2 SYGVNS. With V trimmed by 6 bases and J by 4 bases, 7 bases remained unmatched. The CDR3, as DNA: TGTGCCAGCAGGAGGACGGGGGGGTCAGAGACCCAGTACTTC. The encoded protein is CASRRTGGSETQYF. Based on the CDR3 plus reference TRBV25-1 and TRBJ2-5, the full variable domain is EADIYQTPRYLVIGTGKKITLECSQTMGHDKMYWYQQDPGMELHLIHYSYGVNSTEKGDLSSESTVSRIRTEHFPLTLESARPSHTSQYLCASRRTGGSETQYFGPGTRLLVL.

This clonotype was detected a few times. This chain links TRBV30 with TRBJ2-1; D not resolved. This CDR3 contains 15 residues. Trimming removed 3 bases at V and 3 bases at J, with 15 bases between. Germline lookup yields CDR1 GTSNPN and CDR2 SVGIG (reference sequence). The CDR3 reads CAWSRAGQRYNEQFF. The CDR3 DNA is TGTGCCTGGAGCCGAGCCGGGCAGCGCTACAATGAGCAGTTCTTC.

This clonotype was detected ten times or more. The rearrangement joins TRBV7-2 to TRBJ2-7; 12 nucleotides line up with TRBD2. V was clipped by 7 bases and J by 10 bases; unmatched bases: 11. This CDR3 comprises 14 residues. CDR1 and CDR2 (germline): SGHTA, FQGNSA. The CDR3 sequence is CASTRLGTSGLQYF. CDR3 DNA sequence: TGTGCCAGCACCCGTCTAGGGACTAGCGGGCTACAGTACTTC.